A single sample is the source of the 19 T cell receptor beta chains below, sequenced in a study of technical replicates of blood from a few donors. The method was immunoSEQ multiplex PCR; TCRdb's version includes in-frame clones alone and lacks a portion of them. The sample yields some 54,000 clones, about 94% seen once. Sequences were obtained from PBMCs. The receptors were sampled from a human donor in good health. Some clones in this sample may be carry-over from other donors' samples.

V usage is TRBV10-3 and J usage is TRBJ2-3, with D maybe TRBD1 (6 bases). V gave up 6 bases and J gave up 3 bases, with 13 bases separating them. Germline V lookup: CDR1 ENHRY, CDR2 SYGVKD. CDR3 length: 14 amino acids. The CDR3 reads CAISPGQNTDTQYF. Here the CDR3 DNA reads TGTGCCATCAGCCCGGGACAAAATACAGATACGCAGTATTTT.

The rearrangement links TRBV9 to TRBJ2-3; TRBD2 matches at 8 bases. V shed 4 bases and J 5 bases; nucleotides not matched to a gene: 12. Germline V lookup: CDR1 SGDLS, CDR2 YYNGEE. CDR3 length equals 16 residues. CDR3 residues: CASSTLGRGALDTQYF. CDR3 DNA sequence: TGTGCCAGCAGCACCCTAGGGCGGGGGGCCTTAGATACGCAGTATTTT.

The CDR3 sequence is CASSLAALAGDTRVSDTQYF. In DNA, the CDR3 is TGCGCCAGCAGCTTGGCCGCACTAGCGGGAGATACCAGGGTTTCAGATACGCAGTATTTT. The rearrangement links TRBV5-1 to TRBJ2-3; 11 bases agree with TRBD2. CDR1 and CDR2 (germline): SGHRS, YFSETQ. CDR3 length: 20 amino acids. V was clipped by 0 bases and J by 4 bases; unmatched bases: 16.

This chain connects TRBV6-5 to TRBJ1-1, with 8 nucleotides matching TRBD1. The length of the CDR3 is 13 residues. The V gene end was trimmed by 7 bases and the J gene end by 3 bases; junction bases not matched to a gene: 4. CDR1 and CDR2 from the germline V gene are MNHEY and SVGAGI. The CDR3 bases are TGTGCCAGCAAGACAGGGGTTCACACTGAAGCTTTCTTT. It is translated as CASKTGVHTEAFF.

J is TRBJ2-1 and V is TRBV6-5; 8 bases match TRBD2. The CDR3 has 16 amino acids. Germline V lookup: CDR1 MNHEY, CDR2 SVGAGI. The ends lost 2 bases at V and 0 bases at J; junction bases unmatched: 3. Here the CDR3 reads CASSYAGRVSYNEQFF. CDR3 DNA: TGTGCCAGCAGTTACGCCGGGAGGGTCTCCTACAATGAGCAGTTCTTC.

The chain recombines TRBV5-6 with TRBJ2-5; TRBD2 matches 7 bases. CDR1 SGHDT and CDR2 YYEEEE come from the germline V gene. This CDR3 is 17 amino acids long. Trimming took 2 bases from V and 4 from J; bases not matched to a gene: 14. DNA of the CDR3: TGTGCCAGCAGCTTACCTCTTCTAGGCGGGAGAAGAGAGACCCAGTACTTC. It yields the protein CASSLPLLGGRRETQYF.

Only a few counts were recorded for this clone. The chain has TRBV6-6 and TRBJ2-1; perhaps TRBD1 as D (5 bases). The V and J ends lost 2 bases and 0 bases respectively, with 5 bases between them. Germline CDR1 MNHNY, CDR2 SVGAGI (reference sequence). The CDR3 runs to 14 residues. The CDR3 sequence: CASSYQGSYNEQFF. CDR3 nucleotide sequence: TGTGCCAGCAGTTACCAGGGCTCCTACAATGAGCAGTTCTTC.

The genes are TRBV10-3 and TRBJ2-1, with 8 bases matching TRBD1. CDR1 is ENHRY, CDR2 SYGVKD, per germline. The CDR3 consists of 17 residues. Trimming at V came to 5 bases and at J to 1 base, leaving 10 bases not matched to a gene. Here the CDR3 reads CAISNLVGTGSYNEQFF. Written as DNA, the CDR3 is TGTGCCATCAGTAACCTGGTTGGGACAGGTTCCTACAATGAGCAGTTCTTC.

The chain couples TRBV6-5 to TRBJ2-2; 8 bases map to TRBD2. CDR3 length: 15 residues. Germline assignment: CDR1 MNHEY and CDR2 SVGAGI. V lost 5 bases to trimming and J lost 5 bases; unmatched junction nucleotides: 7. As DNA, the CDR3 is TGTGCCAGCAGTCCCCCGGGACTAGGTACCGGGGAGCTGTTTTTT. This encodes CASSPPGLGTGELFF.

V and J are TRBV9 and TRBJ2-6; D call uncertain. Trimming pared 0 bases from V and 2 bases from J, leaving 15 bases between. The CDR3 is 18 residues long. CDR1 SGDLS and CDR2 YYNGEE come from the germline V gene. The CDR3 loop is CASSVEYQLLPGANVLTF. For the CDR3, the DNA is TGTGCCAGCAGCGTAGAATACCAACTGCTCCCTGGGGCCAACGTCCTGACTTTC. Using reference TRBV9 and TRBJ2-6 for the parts outside the CDR3, the full variable domain is DSGVTQTPKHLITATGQRVTLRCSPRSGDLSVYWYQQSLDQGLQFLIQYYNGEERAKGNILERFSAQQFPDLHSELNLSSLELGDSALYFCASSVEYQLLPGANVLTFGAGSRLTVL.

This chain links TRBV2 with TRBJ1-4; TRBD1 aligns across 7 bases. CDR3 size: 14 residues. CDR1 is SNHLY, CDR2 FYNNEI, per germline. V lost 6 bases to trimming and J lost 8 bases; unmatched junction nucleotides: 9. DNA for the CDR3: TGTGCCAGCAGCCTGGACAGGAGTACCGAAAAACTGTTTTTT. It specifies CASSLDRSTEKLFF.

This sequence joins TRBV7-2 and TRBJ2-5, with 7 bases matching TRBD2. With 5 bases clipped from V and 5 bases from J, the junction kept 8 bases outside the gene matches. CDR1 SGHTA and CDR2 FQGNSA come from the germline V gene. This CDR3 is built from 14 residues. CDR3 in amino acids: CASSPGLERETQYF. DNA of the CDR3: TGTGCCAGCAGCCCTGGACTAGAGCGGGAGACCCAGTACTTC.

The chain combines TRBV6-1 with TRBJ1-5, with D tentatively TRBD1 (6 bases). Germline loops: CDR1 MNHNS, CDR2 SASEGT. Trimming removed 1 base at V and 1 base at J, with 8 bases between. The CDR3 has 15 amino acids. The CDR3 reads CASSEGGLSNQPQHF. The CDR3 region has the DNA TGTGCCAGCAGTGAAGGGGGGCTCAGCAATCAGCCCCAGCATTTT.

The chain has TRBV4-3 and TRBJ1-5, with unresolved D. Trimming removed 0 bases at V and 7 bases at J, with 7 bases between. Germline CDR1 LGHNA, CDR2 YSLEER. The CDR3 totals 13 residues. The DNA for the CDR3 is TGCGCCAGCAGCCAAGAGGAGAGGCAGCCCCAGCATTTT. This translates into CASSQEERQPQHF.

This CDR3 is CASSPGTASAQYF. CDR3 nucleotides: TGTGCCAGCTCACCTGGGACAGCCTCGGCCCAGTACTTC. V gene TRBV18 combines with J gene TRBJ2-5; 7 positions agree with TRBD1. The CDR3 length is 13 residues. Germline V CDR1 and CDR2: KGHSH, LQKENI. After removal of 3 bases from V and 9 bases from J, the junction contained 7 bases not matched to a gene.

V is TRBV7-9 and J is TRBJ1-6; TRBD1 might be the D (5 bases). V lost 8 bases and J 6 bases, leaving 17 bases between the germline ends. This CDR3 spans 15 amino acids. In germline, CDR1 is SEHNR, CDR2 FQNEAQ (reference sequence). The CDR3 here is CASPPEDTSNSPLHF. The CDR3 nucleotides are TGTGCCAGCCCTCCCGAGGACACCTCTAATTCACCCCTCCACTTT.

This rearrangement joins TRBV5-1 to TRBJ2-7; D possibly corresponds to TRBD2 (6 bases). The CDR3 covers 14 residues. V gave up 1 base and J gave up 2 bases, with 10 bases separating them. From germline, CDR1 is SGHRS and CDR2 YFSETQ. This CDR3 reads CASSLFSGPYEQYF. The CDR3 region has the DNA TGCGCCAGCAGCTTGTTTAGCGGCCCCTACGAGCAGTACTTC.

The genes are TRBV6-5 and TRBJ2-1, with D perhaps TRBD2 (7 bases). Trimming took 4 bases from V and 2 from J, leaving 12 bases between them. The CDR3 consists of 15 residues. The germline CDR1 and CDR2 sequences are MNHEY and SVGAGI. The DNA for the CDR3 is TGTGCCAGCAGTTCTGGGGAGGGGGCCTACAATGAGCAGTTCTTC. It codes for CASSSGEGAYNEQFF.

The chain carries TRBV7-3 and TRBJ2-5; tentatively, D is TRBD1 (6 bases). The length of the CDR3 is 15 residues. CDR1 is SGHTA and CDR2 is FQGTGA in the germline V gene. V lost 5 bases and J lost 2, with 15 bases in between. This chain's CDR3 is CASSQGFTYQETQYF. For the CDR3, the DNA is TGTGCCAGCAGCCAGGGGTTCACATATCAAGAGACCCAGTACTTC.